This T cell receptor (beta chain) was recovered during a study of CD8+CD57+ T cells in acquired aplastic anemia. Background on the study: The study obtained an average of about 3.4 ug of DNA from sorted CD4+ and CD8+ cells. Read counts for CD4+ cells (from healthy donors) averaged about 10.8 million.

The study profiled TCR beta VDJ and CDR3 using genomic DNA as template. TCRdb reprocessed the reads with MiXCR, giving one entry per CDR3 protein. The top ten clones hold approximately 1% of a sample with around 150,000 distinct CDR3 sequences, roughly 47% of them seen once. V shed 5 bases and J 1 base; nucleotides not matched to a gene: 5. CDR3 length equals 15 residues. Germline V lookup: CDR1 LNHDA, CDR2 SQIVND (reference sequence). Findings and caveats of the study: Patients and controls shared over 25 CD8+ CDR3 sequences, which appeared highly expressed in patients and within their immunodominant clones.

On this clonotype: Its antigen is not known.

The sequenced material came from sorted CD4+, CD8+, or CD8+CD57+ T cells (not recorded which) from PBMCs. The source is a human donor in good health. The chain recombines TRBV19 with TRBJ2-7; TRBD1 matches at 10 bases. The CDR3 DNA sequence: TGTGCCAGTAGTGCTGGGACAGGGGAATCCTACGAGCAGTACGTC. It encodes CASSAGTGESYEQYV.